The subject of this entry is one T cell receptor beta chain. Trimming pared 0 bases from V and 0 bases from J, leaving 15 bases between. Germline V gene data show CDR1 as SGDLS and CDR2 as YYNGEE. The CDR3 loop spans 17 amino acids. The source of the sample is a study of technical replicates of blood from four donors. Clones were read by immunoSEQ multiplex PCR, and TCRdb kept only the in-frame ones, dropping some. The sample holds fewer than 90,000 clones, roughly 93% seen once. The sample consisted of T cells isolated from PBMCs. This receptor was obtained from a human donor in good health. The chain couples TRBV9 to TRBJ1-1; the D is unclear. CDR3 sequence (DNA): TGTGCCAGCAGCGTAGTGCGGGGAAACGAAATGAACACTGAAGCTTTCTTT. As protein: CASSVVRGNEMNTEAFF.